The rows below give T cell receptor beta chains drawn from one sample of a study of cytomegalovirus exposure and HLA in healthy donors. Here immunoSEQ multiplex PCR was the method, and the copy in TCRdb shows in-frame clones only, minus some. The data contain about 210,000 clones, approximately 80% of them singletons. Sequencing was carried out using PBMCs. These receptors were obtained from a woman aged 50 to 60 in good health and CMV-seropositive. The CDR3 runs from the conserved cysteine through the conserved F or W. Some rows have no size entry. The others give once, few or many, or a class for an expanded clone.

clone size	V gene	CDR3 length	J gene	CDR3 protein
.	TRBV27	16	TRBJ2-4	CASSYRTGLAKNIQYF
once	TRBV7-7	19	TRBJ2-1	CASSPGTSGGAGDYNEQFF
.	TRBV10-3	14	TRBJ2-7	CATYQGRETYEQYF
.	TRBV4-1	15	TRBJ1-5	CASSQDEAVNQPQHF
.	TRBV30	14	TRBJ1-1	CAWNRGGGYTEAFF
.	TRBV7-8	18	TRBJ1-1	CASSPRWARGAPGTEAFF
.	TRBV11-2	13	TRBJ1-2	CASSLESLHGYTF
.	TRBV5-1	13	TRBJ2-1	CASSAGGVNEQFF
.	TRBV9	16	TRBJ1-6	CASSVARQAANSPLHF
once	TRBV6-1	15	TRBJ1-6	CASSVGEGGNSPLHF
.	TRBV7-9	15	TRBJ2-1	CASSLRQGSYNEQFF
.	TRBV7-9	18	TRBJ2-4	CASSHHGVGGGLKNIQYF
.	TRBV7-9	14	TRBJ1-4	CASSPAGWRRKLFF
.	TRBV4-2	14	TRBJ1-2	CASSQDTGVDGYTF
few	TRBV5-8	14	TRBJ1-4	CASSLPGGEEKLFF
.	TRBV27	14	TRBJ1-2	CASSFPGASDGYTF
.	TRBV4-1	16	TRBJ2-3	CASSLRTSGGSDTQYF
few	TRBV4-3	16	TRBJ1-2	CASSQEAGRIKRDYTF
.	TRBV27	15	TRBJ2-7	CASSFATGHSYEQYF
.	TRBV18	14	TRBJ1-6	CASSADRANSPLHF
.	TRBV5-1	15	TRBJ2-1	CASSLGAGGQNEQFF
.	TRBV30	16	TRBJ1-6	CAWSGSLGALNSPLHF
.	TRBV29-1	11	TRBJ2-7	CSVVQGYEQYF
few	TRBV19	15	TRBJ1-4	CASSPWTGTNEKLFF
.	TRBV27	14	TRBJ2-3	CASSLRLGVDTQYF
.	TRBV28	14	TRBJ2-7	CASALPGGPYEQYF
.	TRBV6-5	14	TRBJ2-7	CASSYTDRNYEQYF
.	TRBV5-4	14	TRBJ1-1	CASSLARGAGEAFF
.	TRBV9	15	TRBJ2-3	CASSVRAGGTDTQYF
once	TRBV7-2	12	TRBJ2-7	CASSPGKSEQYF
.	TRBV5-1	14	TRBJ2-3	CASSLGSGQDTQYF
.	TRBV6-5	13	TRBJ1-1	CASSTQENTEAFF
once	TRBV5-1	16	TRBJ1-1	CASSPDRGLGNTEAFF
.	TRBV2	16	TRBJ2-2	CASSWTGGANTGELFF
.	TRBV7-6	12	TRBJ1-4	CASGTEGEKLFF
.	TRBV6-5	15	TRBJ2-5	CASSYSGGAAETQYF
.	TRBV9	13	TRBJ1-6	CASSVDRRSPLHF
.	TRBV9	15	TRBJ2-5	CASSVSGTSDLAQYF
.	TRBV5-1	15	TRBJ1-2	CASSLGRGPPNGYTF
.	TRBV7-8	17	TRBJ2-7	CASSPQRFRGRRWEQYF
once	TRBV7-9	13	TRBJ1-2	CSSSLDAAPSYTF